The present entry profiles one TCR beta chain with its context. No antigen is known for it. This specimen comes from a study of CD8+CD57+ T cells in acquired aplastic anemia. Study results and caveats: Patients were compared with controls for CD8+ Simpson's diversity, and no significant difference emerged. Researchers report that fewer than 30 CD8+ CDR3 sequences appeared in both patients and controls.

The V gene end was trimmed by 3 bases and the J gene end by 1 base; junction bases not matched to a gene: 7. CDR3 length: 15 amino acids. The germline V gene encodes CDR1 DFQATT and CDR2 SNEGSKA (reference sequence). CDR3 and TCR beta VDJ profiling relied on a genomic DNA template. TCRdb passed the reads through MiXCR, listing each CDR3 protein once. Seen here are over 45,000 distinct CDR3 sequences, approximately 78% observed once, and the top ten hold roughly 34%. This clonotype was sampled from a human donor in good health, serving as a control. The chain carries TRBV20-1 and TRBJ1-1; 8 bases match TRBD1. The sequenced material came from sorted CD4+, CD8+, or CD8+CD57+ T cells (not recorded which) from PBMCs. The CDR3 spells CSASNTGTGNTEAFF. CDR3 coding DNA: TGCAGTGCTAGCAACACTGGGACAGGGAACACTGAAGCTTTCTTT.